This T cell receptor (beta chain) was obtained from a study of cytomegalovirus exposure and HLA in healthy donors. Notes on the study in general: Most TCR sequences were uncommon, yet certain public TCRs appeared in many donors. A previous analysis found most TCR beta V segments productive roughly 87% or roughly 30% of the time. Among TCR beta chains, those listed as cytomegalovirus-associated numbered some 170.

This CDR3 is 15 amino acids long. Germline CDR1 and CDR2: MNHEY and SVGAGI. The V gene lost 6 bases and the J gene lost 0 bases, with 14 bases spanning the gap. Each donor was healthy, and each was a bone marrow donor. Amplification used 60 Vbeta primers and 13 Jbeta primers. Sequenced by immunoSEQ multiplex PCR; TCRdb stores in-frame clones only, minus some. The sample has about 180,000 clones; 60% to 80% are singletons. Regarding this clone: The antigen remains unidentified.

The sample taken for sequencing was PBMCs. This chain uses TRBV6-5 with TRBJ1-2; the D is unclear. The source of this sequence is a man between 60 and 75 years old in good health and CMV-seronegative. The CDR3 loop is CASSTPSLANYGYTF. In nucleotides, the CDR3 is TGTGCCAGCAGCACTCCGAGCCTAGCTAACTATGGCTACACCTTC.